This TCR beta chain was retrieved from a study of shared clonotypes between healthy human individuals. The data were produced by immunoSEQ multiplex PCR, yet TCRdb's version contains in-frame clones alone and is incomplete. The sample contains roughly 2.5 million clones, approximately 90% of which appear only once. Germline V gene lookup returns CDR1 GTSNPN and CDR2 SVGIG (reference sequence). The CDR3 has 16 residues. Trimming cost V 0 bases and J 7 bases; bases outside gene matches: 12. This clone was seen a handful of times. This TCR derives from a man between 18 and 29 years old in good health. This sequence joins TRBV30 and TRBJ1-5, with 7 nucleotides matching TRBD1. Material: naive CD4+ T cells sorted from blood. Specified subset: CD45RA+ positively selected. DNA for the CDR3: TGTGCCTGGAGTGTACGACAGGGACGGGCAACACAGCCCCAGCATTTT. This encodes CAWSVRQGRATQPQHF.